This T cell receptor (beta chain) was identified during a study of shared clonotypes between healthy human individuals. Broader study findings: Rarefaction demonstrated incomplete sorted-subset sequencing despite large depth.

V lost 1 base and J lost 5; bases outside the gene matches: 7. The germline CDR1 and CDR2 sequences are SGDLS and YYNGEE. There are 15 residues in the CDR3. Method: immunoSEQ multiplex PCR; TCRdb's copy keeps in-frame clones and lacks some. This sample carries approximately 340,000 clones, around 72% of them seen once, and the ten largest clones take about 9.3%. Comments on this clone: What it binds is unknown.

The clonotype comes from a young man in good health. J is TRBJ2-7 and V is TRBV9; 9 bases line up with TRBD1. What was sequenced was memory CD4+ T cells sorted from blood. Subset denoted: CD45RA-negative fraction. CDR3 DNA sequence: TGTGCCAGCAGCGTATCCGGGACAGGGATCGACGAGCAGTACTTC. This sequence encodes CASSVSGTGIDEQYF.